This T cell receptor beta chain emerged from a study of PD-1 blockade in mismatch repair-deficient tumors. Details on this clone: Its antigen is unknown.

Data came from immunoSEQ multiplex PCR; TCRdb stores just in-frame clones and leaves some out. The table records around 14,000 clones, under 85% of them present only once. As for time point: roughly ten-day in vitro stimulation with candidate neoantigen peptide 5. Cells were stimulated around 9 days with each of roughly seven ELISpot-reactive neoantigens. Study-level points and caveats: Tumor-resident clones, often absent from pretreatment blood, expanded after pembrolizumab and then contracted.

The CDR3 runs 17 residues. V was trimmed by 0 bases and J by 1 base, leaving 15 bases between them. Germline lookup yields CDR1 SGHTA and CDR2 FQGTGA. This sequence was found in an adult with mismatch repair-deficient cancer. The sample in question was cells cultured in vitro, obtained from a patient treated with pembrolizumab. The V and J genes are TRBV7-3 and TRBJ1-1, with no clear D. The CDR3 sequence is CASSLTRAATWNTEAFF. The CDR3 nucleotides are TGTGCCAGCAGCTTAACAAGGGCAGCCACCTGGAACACTGAAGCTTTCTTT.